The 20 T cell receptor beta chains in this list originate from one sample, sequenced in a study of CD8 T cells in ankylosing spondylitis. TCRdb re-derived calls from the 5' RACE reads in MiXCR, one entry per CDR3 protein. The profile covers roughly 160,000 distinct CDR3 sequences, with around a tenth appearing a single time and over 13% taken by the ten largest. The sequencing input was blood, either unsorted or a sorted T cell fraction (not recorded which). These receptors came from a female donor with ankylosing spondylitis or in good health (not recorded which).

This clonotype was counted at least ten times. The chain has TRBV7-2 and TRBJ2-1, with D possibly TRBD2 on 7 matching bases. Germline assignment: CDR1 SGHTA and CDR2 FQGNSA. The V gene lost 4 bases and the J gene lost 10 bases, with 17 bases spanning the gap. CDR3 size: 14 residues. CDR3 coding DNA: TGTGCCAGCAGCTCCTCGGAAGGGGGGGCCGAGCAGTTCTTC. It encodes CASSSSEGGAEQFF.

V and J are TRBV29-1 and TRBJ2-1, with D maybe TRBD2 (6 bases). From germline, CDR1 is SQVTM and CDR2 ANQGSEA. This CDR3 contains 12 residues. Trimming removed 6 bases from V and 0 bases from J, with 6 bases in between. This chain's CDR3 is CSVGGSYNEQFF. The DNA for the CDR3 is TGCAGCGTGGGGGGCTCCTACAATGAGCAGTTCTTC.

A few counts support this clonotype. The CDR3 DNA follows: TGTGCCAGCAGTTTAGCCCCAGGAGGCGAGCAGTACTTC. This translates into CASSLAPGGEQYF. This rearrangement joins TRBV12-3 or TRBV12-4 to TRBJ2-7; D might be TRBD2 (5 bases). The CDR3 length is 13 residues. Trimming pared 0 bases from V and 6 bases from J, leaving 9 bases between.

The chain joins TRBV7-2 to TRBJ2-1; 9 nucleotides align to TRBD2. V lost 3 bases to trimming and J lost 9 bases; unmatched junction nucleotides: 6. This CDR3 comprises 14 residues. Germline CDR1 reads SGHTA; CDR2 reads FQGNSA. CDR3 nucleotides: TGTGCCAGCAGCTTGGCGGGAGGGCCAGTTGAGCAGTTCTTC. It encodes CASSLAGGPVEQFF.

This clonotype showed up just a few times. CDR3 DNA sequence: TGTGCCAGCAGCCCTAACAGGGTCGAGCAGTACTTC. Protein product: CASSPNRVEQYF. V usage is TRBV11-2 and J usage is TRBJ2-7; a possible D gene is TRBD1 (6 bases). Germline loops: CDR1 SGHAT, CDR2 FQNNGV. V was shortened by 5 bases and J by 6 bases, with 11 bases between the two germline ends. This CDR3 has 12 amino acids.

In the case of this clonotype: A single base separates this from a much larger clone, so it may be a read error. This sequence joins TRBV24-1 and TRBJ2-2; D is possibly TRBD1 (6 bases). Germline CDR1 is KGHDR and CDR2 is SFDVKD. CDR3 length: 16 residues. The CDR3 coding sequence is TGTGCCACCAATGATTTTTCGACAGGAGCCGCGTCGGAGCTGTTTTTT. This translates into CATNDFSTGAASELFF.

The V gene is TRBV30, the J gene TRBJ2-1; the D is unclear. Germline assignment: CDR1 GTSNPN and CDR2 SVGIG (reference sequence). This CDR3 is 13 amino acids long. V was clipped by 5 bases and J by 3 bases, with 11 bases between them. CDR3 amino acids: CAWLKWGYNEQFF. The CDR3 DNA is TGTGCCTGGTTGAAGTGGGGCTACAATGAGCAGTTCTTC. The whole variable domain, remainder taken from reference TRBV30 and TRBJ2-1, is SQTIHQWPATLVQPVGSPLSLECTVEGTSNPNLYWYRQAAGRGLQLLFYSVGIGQISSEVPQNLSASRPQDRQFILSSKKLLLSDSGFYLCAWLKWGYNEQFFGPGTRLTVL.

The chain joins TRBV20-1 to TRBJ2-7; 8 bases line up with TRBD1. V trimming: 6 bases; J trimming: 1 base; junction bases outside the gene matches: 5. The CDR3 totals 13 residues. Germline V gene sequence: CDR1 DFQATT, CDR2 SNEGSKA (reference sequence). The CDR3 region has the DNA TGCAGTGCAAAGACAGGGGATTCCTACGAGCAGTACTTC. It codes for CSAKTGDSYEQYF.

V gene TRBV15 combines with J gene TRBJ2-7, with D possibly matching TRBD1 (5 bases). This CDR3 comprises 13 residues. V lost 4 bases and J lost 3, with 10 bases in between. The germline V gene encodes CDR1 LNHNV and CDR2 YYDKDF (reference sequence). CDR3: CATSTRQNYEQYF. In DNA form, the CDR3 reads TGTGCCACCAGCACCCGACAGAACTACGAGCAGTACTTC.

The chain joins TRBV10-3 to TRBJ2-6; TRBD1 or TRBD2 may be the D gene (6 bases each). Germline CDR1 and CDR2: ENHRY and SYGVKD. The germline V and J ends were trimmed by 9 bases and 0 bases, with 18 bases remaining between them. The CDR3 runs to 17 residues. The DNA of the CDR3 is TGTGCCATGCGGGACATCGAATCCAGCTCTGGGGCCAACGTCCTGACTTTC. It codes for CAMRDIESSSGANVLTF.

This sequence joins TRBV10-3 and TRBJ2-7; tentatively, D is TRBD2 (5 bases). The CDR3 is 14 amino acids. V lost 3 bases and J lost 5, with 14 bases in between. CDR1 and CDR2 from the germline V gene are ENHRY and SYGVKD. The CDR3 DNA is TGTGCCATCAGTGAACCTCGGGGTATCCACGAGCAGTACTTC. It translates to CAISEPRGIHEQYF.

This clonotype came up a few times. This sequence joins TRBV7-9 and TRBJ2-3; no reliable D call. This CDR3 contains 13 residues. Germline V lookup: CDR1 SEHNR, CDR2 FQNEAQ (reference sequence). Deletions cut 2 bases from V and 0 bases from J, with 3 bases between. The CDR3 sequence: CASSLQSTDTQYF. The CDR3 nucleotides are TGTGCCAGCAGCTTACAGAGCACAGATACGCAGTATTTT.

A few counts support this clonotype. This chain uses TRBV28 with TRBJ2-1; D uncertain. This CDR3 has 14 residues. In germline, CDR1 is MDHEN, CDR2 SYDVKM. Trimming took off 9 bases at V and 2 bases at J, with 14 bases between the two ends. The CDR3 sequence: CASTSTRPYNEQFF. In DNA form, the CDR3 reads TGTGCCAGTACCTCCACCAGGCCCTACAATGAGCAGTTCTTC.

V gene TRBV6-2 or TRBV6-3 combines with J gene TRBJ1-3; a weak D match, TRBD1 (6 bases). The CDR3 runs 17 residues. The germline V gene has CDR1 MNHEY and CDR2 SVGEGT. Trimming removed 6 bases at V and 0 bases at J, with 18 bases between. Here the CDR3 DNA reads TGTGCCAGCAGCCAGACGACAGGCTCCTACTCTGGAAACACCATATATTTT. It encodes CASSQTTGSYSGNTIYF.

The chain carries TRBV6-2 or TRBV6-3 and TRBJ2-7, with a weak D call TRBD2 (6 bases). V shed 2 bases and J shed 6 bases, with 11 bases lying between them. The V gene's germline CDR1 is MNHEY and CDR2 SVGEGT. The CDR3 covers 13 residues. The DNA for the CDR3 is TGTGCCAGCAGTTACGCGGAGGGAGGCGAGCAGTACTTC. Translation: CASSYAEGGEQYF.

In its sample, this clonotype was seen many times. This chain connects TRBV16 to TRBJ2-1, with D hard to call. The CDR3 consists of 14 residues. The V and J ends lost 2 bases and 1 base respectively, with 6 bases between them. In germline, CDR1 is KGHSY, CDR2 FQNENV. The CDR3 spells CASSQSRSYNEQFF. The DNA of the CDR3 is TGTGCCAGCAGCCAAAGTCGGTCCTACAATGAGCAGTTCTTC.

This clonotype was found a few times. The chain is built from TRBV9 and TRBJ1-1; no reliable D call. Per germline, CDR1 SGDLS and CDR2 YYNGEE. Between the trimmed V and J ends, which lost 4 bases and 2 bases, there was a span of 15 bases. The CDR3 extends over 15 amino acids. CDR3 in amino acids: CASSPLFNPNTEAFF. CDR3 coding DNA: TGTGCCAGCAGCCCTCTATTCAACCCTAACACTGAAGCTTTCTTT.

This clonotype was counted only a few times. This chain links TRBV7-2 with TRBJ1-5; the D is unclear. This CDR3 spans 15 amino acids. The V and J ends lost 1 base and 3 bases respectively, with 10 bases between them. CDR1 is SGHTA and CDR2 is FQGNSA in the germline V gene. The CDR3 loop is CASSLGEFNNQPQHF. In DNA, the CDR3 is TGTGCCAGCAGCTTAGGGGAGTTTAACAATCAGCCCCAGCATTTT.

This clonotype appeared a few times. This chain uses TRBV5-4 with TRBJ2-6; D ambiguous. The CDR3 contains 17 residues. V was trimmed by 0 bases and J by 0 bases, leaving 10 bases between them. Germline values: CDR1 SGHNT, CDR2 YYREEE (reference sequence). CDR3 coding DNA: TGTGCCAGCAGCTTGGAACTCCCCCCCTCTGGGGCCAACGTCCTGACTTTC. It is translated as CASSLELPPSGANVLTF.

This clonotype is labeled medium-sized. The chain uses TRBV7-8 and TRBJ2-1, with TRBD2 identical over 9 bases. Germline-derived CDR1 and CDR2 are SGHVS and FQNEAQ. The CDR3 sequence is 16 residues long. With 0 bases clipped from V and 6 bases from J, the junction kept 6 bases outside the gene matches. The CDR3 reads CASSLAGSGSFNEQFF. The CDR3, as DNA: TGTGCCAGCAGCTTAGCGGGTAGCGGGAGCTTCAATGAGCAGTTCTTC. Looking up the rest from reference TRBV7-8 and TRBJ2-1 gives the full variable domain: GAGVSQSPRYKVAKRGQDVALRCDPISGHVSLFWYQQALGQGPEFLTYFQNEAQLDKSGLPSDRFFAERPEGSVSTLKIQRTQQEDSAVYLCASSLAGSGSFNEQFFGPGTRLTVL.